This TCR beta chain stems from a study of cytomegalovirus exposure and HLA in healthy donors. The PCR had 60 Vbeta and 13 Jbeta primers. TCRdb keeps only in-frame clones here, not all; method: immunoSEQ multiplex PCR. The sample carries 150,000 to 200,000 clones, about 81% recorded once. Material: PBMCs. This clonotype originated in a woman aged 18-29 years in good health and CMV-seronegative.

The CDR3 nucleotides read TGCGCCAGCAGTGAGTCGCCCAGAACAGATACGCAGTATTTT. The encoded protein is CASSESPRTDTQYF. This chain joins TRBV10-1 and TRBJ2-3; no reliable D call. This CDR3 has 14 residues. Trimming stripped 0 bases from V and 3 bases from J, with 7 bases between. Per germline, CDR1 WNHNN and CDR2 SYGVQD (reference sequence).